The clone carrying this T cell receptor beta chain was recorded at least ten times. Antigen: not known. The entry originates in a study of response to subunit inactivated influenza vaccine. TCRdb passed the RT-PCR reads through MiXCR, listing each CDR3 protein once. This table has just over 300,000 distinct CDR3 sequences, 21% appearing once. The germline V and J ends were trimmed by 0 bases and 2 bases, with 16 bases remaining between them. Germline assignment: CDR1 LGHNA and CDR2 YNFKEQ. CDR3 length: 17 amino acids. General study findings and limits: The authors put forward the suggestion that each seasonal influenza vaccination may bring in only a limited number of new T cells.

The chain is built from TRBV4-2 and TRBJ1-1; D is ambiguous. This TCR was recovered from a man aged 45 to 75 who received an inactivated influenza vaccine. The sequences come from PBMCs from blood, collected less than 22 months after vaccination. This chain's CDR3 is CASSQDETLWVNTEAFF. CDR3 nucleotides: TGTGCCAGCAGCCAAGATGAAACTTTATGGGTAAACACTGAAGCTTTCTTT.